This T cell receptor (beta chain) was captured in a study of cytomegalovirus exposure and HLA in healthy donors. Study-wide results and caveats: Common viral pathogens seemed to be connected with several of the most significant clusters, according to a later analysis.

The PCR used 60 Vbeta and 13 Jbeta primers. Here immunoSEQ multiplex PCR was the method, and the copy in TCRdb shows in-frame clones only, minus some. The sample includes 65,000 to 90,000 clones, less than 80% seen only once; the top ten take roughly 8.9%. Worth noting for this clone: Its antigen is unknown.

J gave up 5 bases and V 4 bases, and 8 bases lay outside the gene matches. Germline CDR1 KGHSH, CDR2 LQKENI. The CDR3 spans 15 residues. The clonotype originates from a woman aged 40-49 years in good health and CMV-seropositive. The chain carries TRBV18 and TRBJ2-3; 8 nucleotides align to TRBD2. The sample consisted of PBMCs. In nucleotides, the CDR3 is TGTGCCAGCTCACTCCCGGGGGGGCAGAAAGATACGCAGTATTTT. Translated, it gives CASSLPGGQKDTQYF.